This TCR beta chain was sequenced during a study of blood T cell repertoires in COVID-19. The assay was immunoSEQ multiplex PCR, and TCRdb's table has in-frame clones only and misses some. In the table there are around 99,000 clones, 70% to 90% of which are singletons. The germline gives CDR1 SGHRS, CDR2 YFSETQ. This CDR3 contains 13 residues. Losses at the gene ends were 4 bases for V and 6 bases for J; bases not matched to a gene: 5. Sequencing was done on a sample of peripheral blood. The sequence derives from a man in his forties or fifties with active or convalescent COVID-19. The chain uses TRBV5-1 and TRBJ2-7, with TRBD2 identical over 9 bases. CDR3 protein: CASSPVLAGEQYF. The CDR3, as DNA: TGCGCCAGCAGCCCCGTACTAGCGGGCGAGCAGTACTTC.